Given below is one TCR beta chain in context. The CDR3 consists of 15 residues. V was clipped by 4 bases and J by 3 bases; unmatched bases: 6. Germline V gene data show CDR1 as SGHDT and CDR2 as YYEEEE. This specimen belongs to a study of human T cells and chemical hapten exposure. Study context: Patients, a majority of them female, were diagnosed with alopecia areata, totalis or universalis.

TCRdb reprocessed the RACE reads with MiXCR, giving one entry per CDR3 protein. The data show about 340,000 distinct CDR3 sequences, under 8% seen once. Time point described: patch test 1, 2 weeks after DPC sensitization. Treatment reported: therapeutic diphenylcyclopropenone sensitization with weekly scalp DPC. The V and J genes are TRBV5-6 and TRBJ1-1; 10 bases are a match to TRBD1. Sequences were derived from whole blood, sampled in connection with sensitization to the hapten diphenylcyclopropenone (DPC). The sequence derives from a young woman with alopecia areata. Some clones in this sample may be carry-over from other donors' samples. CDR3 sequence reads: CASSIGQGDHTEAFF. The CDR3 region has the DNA TGTGCCAGCAGCATTGGACAGGGGGATCACACTGAAGCTTTCTTT.